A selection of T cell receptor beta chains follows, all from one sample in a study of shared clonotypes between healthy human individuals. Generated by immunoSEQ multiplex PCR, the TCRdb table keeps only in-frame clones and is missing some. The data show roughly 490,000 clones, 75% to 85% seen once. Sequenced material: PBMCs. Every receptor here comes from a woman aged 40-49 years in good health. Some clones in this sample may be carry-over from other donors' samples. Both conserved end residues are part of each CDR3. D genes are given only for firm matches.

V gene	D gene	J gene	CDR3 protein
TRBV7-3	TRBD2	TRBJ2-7	CASSRGLAGSEQYF
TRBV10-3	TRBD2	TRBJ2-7	CAISESTSLDYEQYF
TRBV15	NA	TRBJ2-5	CATTKGYQETQYF
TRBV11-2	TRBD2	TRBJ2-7	CASSTSGGEQYF
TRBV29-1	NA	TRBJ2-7	CSVRTQSYEQYF
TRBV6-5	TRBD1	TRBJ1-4	CASRPGQGREKLFF
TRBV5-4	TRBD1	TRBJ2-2	CASSLAGEQGATGELFF
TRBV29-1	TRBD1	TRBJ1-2	CSVETSPGTEGYTF
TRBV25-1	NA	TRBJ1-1	CASSASFGTENTEAFF
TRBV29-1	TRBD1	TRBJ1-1	CSVLDRTKNTEAFF
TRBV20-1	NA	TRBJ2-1	CSALAVWEQFF
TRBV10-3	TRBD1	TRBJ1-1	CAIKTGGYTEAFF
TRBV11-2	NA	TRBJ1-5	CASSLDVGVEQPQHF
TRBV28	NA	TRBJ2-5	CASSYVAGQETQYF
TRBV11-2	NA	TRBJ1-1	CASSFSDSGVEAFF
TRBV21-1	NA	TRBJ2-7	CASTQRGGLAGGPGYEQYF
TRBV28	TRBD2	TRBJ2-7	CASRLAGGRNEQYF
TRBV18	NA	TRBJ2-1	CASSPRREQFF
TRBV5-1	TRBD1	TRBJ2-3	CASSLENRGMDTQYF
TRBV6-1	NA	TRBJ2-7	CASSGPGALSREQYF
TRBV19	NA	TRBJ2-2	CASSGQFYTGELFF
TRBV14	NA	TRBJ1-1	CASSKELESTEAFF
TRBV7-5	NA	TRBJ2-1	CVRSTPSDKSVYNEQFF
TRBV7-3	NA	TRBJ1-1	CASSFQGNTEAFF
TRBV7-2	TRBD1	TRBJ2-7	CASSFQGQGYYEQYF
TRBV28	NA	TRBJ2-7	CASSLNSPGGQYF
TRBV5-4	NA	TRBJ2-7	CASSLKGSSYEQYF
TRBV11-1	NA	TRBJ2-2	CASRDSLNTGELFF
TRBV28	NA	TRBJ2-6	CASSLLRTSGANVLTF
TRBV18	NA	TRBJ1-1	CASSPPTGNTEAFF
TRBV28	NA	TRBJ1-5	CASTSFWDPGGNQPQHF
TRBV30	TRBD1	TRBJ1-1	CAWSVQGANTEAFF
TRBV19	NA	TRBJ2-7	CASGRAHEQYF
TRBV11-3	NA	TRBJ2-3	CASSLGATDTQYF
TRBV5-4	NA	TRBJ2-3	CASSSNRVGRTDTQYF
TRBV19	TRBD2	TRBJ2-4	CASSIVASGENIQYF
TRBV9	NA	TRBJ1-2	CASSVQGGPKNYGYTF
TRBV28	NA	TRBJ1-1	CASSSGGSGDEAFF
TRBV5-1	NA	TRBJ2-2	CASSLANANTGELFF
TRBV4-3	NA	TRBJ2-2	CASSQDEGVDTGELFF
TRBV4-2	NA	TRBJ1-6	CASSPGTLYNSPLHF
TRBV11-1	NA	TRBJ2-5	CASSRSGQETQYF
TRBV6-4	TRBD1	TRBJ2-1	CASSKDRGSYNEQFF
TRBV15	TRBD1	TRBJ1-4	CATSRVRQGDQKLFF
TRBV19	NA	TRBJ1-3	CASTQGTEISGNTIYF
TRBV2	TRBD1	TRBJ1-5	CASSVGGQPQHF
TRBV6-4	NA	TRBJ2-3	CASRGTGDPTDTQYF
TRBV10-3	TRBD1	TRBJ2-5	CAISRQGETQYF
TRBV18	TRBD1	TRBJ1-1	CASSPTPGQQSATEAFF
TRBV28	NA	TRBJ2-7	CASSLLHQSSYEQYF
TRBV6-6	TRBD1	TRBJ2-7	CASSYSSGTGAYEQYF
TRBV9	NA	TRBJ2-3	CASSVVETGYSDTQYF
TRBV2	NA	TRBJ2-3	CASSASLPTDTQYF
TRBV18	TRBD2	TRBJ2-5	CASSPREGETQYF